The 20 T cell receptor beta chains reported below all come from one sample, sequenced in a study of T cell changes during pregnancy in multiple sclerosis. Profiling relied on immunoSEQ multiplex PCR, and the TCRdb table lists in-frame clones only, not all of them. Of about 24,000 clones in the sample, roughly 90% were seen once. The specimen was CD8+ T cells from peripheral blood mononuclear cells, collected in the third trimester of pregnancy. The receptors shown here come from a female donor in good health, enrolled as a control in a pregnancy study.

This clone was recorded a few times. V is TRBV10-3 and J is TRBJ1-2; 8 bases are shared with TRBD1. The CDR3 covers 17 residues. Unmatched junction bases numbered 12, after V lost 0 bases and J lost 6 bases. Germline CDR1 ENHRY, CDR2 SYGVKD. The CDR3 DNA reads TGTGCCATCAGTGAGTCGTCTCAGGGGACAGGTGGAAATGGCTACACCTTC. Translating it yields CAISESSQGTGGNGYTF.

The chain is built from TRBV11-1 and TRBJ1-4, with 7 bases lining up with TRBD1. The CDR3 runs to 15 residues. The V gene's germline CDR1 is SGHAT and CDR2 FQDESV (reference sequence). V lost 4 bases and J lost 7; bases outside the gene matches: 9. Written as DNA, the CDR3 is TGTGCCAGCAGCTCGCAAGGAGGGGGCTTTGAAAAACTGTTTTTT. Encoded protein: CASSSQGGGFEKLFF.

V is TRBV5-5 and J is TRBJ2-7; no firm D call. The CDR3 runs to 13 residues. The ends were cut back, 5 bases at V and 5 bases at J, with 14 bases in the middle. CDR1 is SGHKS and CDR2 is YYEKEE in the germline V gene (reference sequence). Here the CDR3 DNA reads TGTGCCAGCAGAGCCTACAGTGTAGACGAGCAGTACTTC. Translation gives CASRAYSVDEQYF.

The chain is built from TRBV6-5 and TRBJ2-5, with 7 nucleotides matching TRBD1. Germline CDR1 and CDR2: MNHEY and SVGAGI. V gave up 2 bases and J gave up 3 bases; unmatched junction bases: 0. The CDR3 totals 13 residues. The CDR3 DNA follows: TGTGCCAGCAGTTACGACAGGGAAGAGACCCAGTACTTC. Translated, it gives CASSYDREETQYF.

The V gene is TRBV9, the J gene TRBJ1-1; TRBD1 might be the D (5 bases). V was clipped by 0 bases and J by 4 bases, with 7 bases between them. The CDR3 has 13 amino acids. Germline V gives CDR1 SGDLS, CDR2 YYNGEE. CDR3 residues: CASSVEGATEAFF. The CDR3, as DNA: TGTGCCAGCAGCGTAGAAGGGGCCACTGAAGCTTTCTTT.

The rearrangement uses TRBV27 and TRBJ2-7, with 10 bases that match TRBD1. V lost 4 bases to trimming and J lost 5 bases; unmatched junction nucleotides: 8. CDR3 length equals 15 residues. Germline assignment: CDR1 MNHEY and CDR2 SMNVEV (reference sequence). The CDR3 spells CASSSGTGAIDEQYF. The CDR3 nucleotides read TGTGCCAGCAGTTCCGGGACAGGGGCGATCGACGAGCAGTACTTC.

The chain uses TRBV6-4 and TRBJ2-3; 13 bases fit TRBD2. The CDR3 is 16 residues long. Germline CDR1 MRHNA, CDR2 SNTAGT. Unmatched junction bases numbered 2, after V lost 0 bases and J lost 5 bases. The CDR3: CASSDSGTSGVDTQYF. CDR3 DNA sequence: TGTGCCAGCAGTGACTCGGGGACTAGCGGGGTAGATACGCAGTATTTT.

This sequence joins TRBV27 and TRBJ1-4; D is possibly TRBD1 (5 bases). Germline assignment: CDR1 MNHEY and CDR2 SMNVEV (reference sequence). The CDR3 extends over 13 amino acids. Deletions cut 5 bases from V and 10 bases from J, with 14 bases between. CDR3: CASSLFFGGKLFF. CDR3 coding DNA: TGTGCCAGCAGTCTTTTTTTCGGGGGAAAACTGTTTTTT.

In its sample, this clone was seen once. The V call is TRBV7-9, the J call TRBJ1-5; TRBD1 is a possible D gene (5 bases). CDR1 and CDR2 from the germline V gene are SEHNR and FQNEAQ (reference sequence). Trimming removed 3 bases at V and 3 bases at J, with 9 bases between. The CDR3 length is 14 residues. The CDR3 sequence is CASSLGGFNQPQHF. As DNA, the CDR3 is TGTGCCAGCAGCTTGGGGGGGTTCAATCAGCCCCAGCATTTT.

The V gene is TRBV28, the J gene TRBJ1-2, with 7 bases matching TRBD1. Looked up from germline, CDR1 is MDHEN and CDR2 is SYDVKM. CDR3 size: 14 residues. V shed 0 bases and J 6 bases; nucleotides not matched to a gene: 4. Written as DNA, the CDR3 is TGTGCCAGCAGTTTATGGGGGACAGCGGATGGCTACACCTTC. Its translation is CASSLWGTADGYTF.

The genes are TRBV27 and TRBJ2-1; D possibly corresponds to TRBD2 (6 bases). Trimming shortened V by 6 bases and J by 5 bases, and 20 bases separated the two germline ends. The CDR3 runs 16 residues. Germline V gives CDR1 MNHEY, CDR2 SMNVEV (reference sequence). CDR3 DNA sequence: TGTGCCAGCAGCAGCCCTATAGGAGCGGGTCACAATGAGCAGTTCTTC. Protein: CASSSPIGAGHNEQFF.

The rearrangement uses TRBV27 and TRBJ2-1, with D perhaps TRBD2 (6 bases). Trimming pared 5 bases from V and 2 bases from J, leaving 7 bases between. The germline gives CDR1 MNHEY, CDR2 SMNVEV (reference sequence). The CDR3 is 13 amino acids. This chain's CDR3 is CASSTGAYNEQFF. The CDR3 DNA follows: TGTGCCAGCAGTACGGGAGCCTACAATGAGCAGTTCTTC.

The V and J genes are TRBV30 and TRBJ1-5, with a possible D match to TRBD1 (6 bases). Germline lookup yields CDR1 GTSNPN and CDR2 SVGIG (reference sequence). Trimming removed 3 bases from V and 2 bases from J, with 11 bases in between. The CDR3 contains 14 residues. The CDR3 protein is CAWSPWTGNQPQHF. The CDR3 DNA follows: TGTGCCTGGAGCCCATGGACAGGCAATCAGCCCCAGCATTTT.

V is TRBV7-2 and J is TRBJ1-5; TRBD1 matches at 7 bases. With 5 bases clipped from V and 5 bases from J, the junction kept 12 bases outside the gene matches. Germline CDR1 SGHTA, CDR2 FQGNSA. The CDR3 contains 16 residues. In DNA form, the CDR3 reads TGTGCCAGCAGCAGAAAGGCAGGGGGTAACTATCAGCCCCAGCATTTT. It yields the protein CASSRKAGGNYQPQHF.

The chain links TRBV9 to TRBJ1-2, with a weak D call TRBD1 (6 bases). Trimming took off 0 bases at V and 4 bases at J, with 19 bases between the two ends. This CDR3 comprises 17 residues. CDR1 is SGDLS and CDR2 is YYNGEE in the germline V gene. CDR3 in amino acids: CASSVATAAGDPYGYTF. In DNA, the CDR3 is TGTGCCAGCAGCGTAGCTACGGCGGCAGGGGATCCCTATGGCTACACCTTC.

This CDR3 is CASSLGPGDTQYF. CDR3 DNA sequence: TGTGCCAGCAGCTTAGGACCAGGAGATACGCAGTATTTT. The V call is TRBV7-6, the J call TRBJ2-3; D is unresolved. Trimming took off 1 base at V and 5 bases at J, with 7 bases between the two ends. The CDR3 has 13 amino acids. Per germline, CDR1 SGHVS and CDR2 FNYEAQ.

The rearrangement links TRBV7-8 to TRBJ2-5; D is undetermined. Trimming took 7 bases from V and 1 from J, leaving 10 bases between them. Germline CDR1 SGHVS, CDR2 FQNEAQ. This CDR3 has 13 residues. CDR3 protein: CASTLASQETQYF. CDR3 coding DNA: TGTGCCAGCACGCTCGCTAGCCAAGAGACCCAGTACTTC. The variable domain in full, completed from reference TRBV7-8 and TRBJ2-5, reads GAGVSQSPRYKVAKRGQDVALRCDPISGHVSLFWYQQALGQGPEFLTYFQNEAQLDKSGLPSDRFFAERPEGSVSTLKIQRTQQEDSAVYLCASTLASQETQYFGPGTRLLVL.

In its sample, this clone was seen a few times. V is TRBV12-5 and J is TRBJ1-4; D remains ambiguous. The CDR3 spans 17 residues. The germline V and J ends were trimmed by 2 bases and 5 bases, with 18 bases remaining between them. Looked up from germline, CDR1 is LGHNT and CDR2 is FRNRAP. The CDR3 DNA follows: TGTGCTAGTGGTTTGCCGGATGTTAGCCCGGGGAATGAAAAACTGTTTTTT. It specifies CASGLPDVSPGNEKLFF.

DNA of the CDR3: TGCAGCGTCCAACCCCGGGGGACCCTGGGTGAAAAACTGTTTTTT. This codes for CSVQPRGTLGEKLFF. The genes are TRBV29-1 and TRBJ1-4, with D possibly TRBD1 on 5 matching bases. The CDR3 is made up of 15 amino acids. V lost 6 bases and J lost 7, with 21 bases in between. Germline V gives CDR1 SQVTM, CDR2 ANQGSEA. The full variable domain, with the rest looked up from reference TRBV29-1 and TRBJ1-4, is SAVISQKPSRDICQRGTSLTIQCQVDSQVTMMFWYRQQPGQSLTLIATANQGSEATYESGFVIDKFPISRPNLTFSTLTVSNMSPEDSSIYLCSVQPRGTLGEKLFFGSGTQLSVL.

The gene calls are TRBV6-4 and TRBJ2-7, with a tentative D call TRBD1 (5 bases). Germline CDR1 MRHNA, CDR2 SNTAGT. The CDR3 covers 15 residues. Trimming cost V 3 bases and J 7 bases, with 19 bases left between them. The chain's CDR3 is CASSEGAGSAREQYF. The CDR3 DNA reads as TGTGCCAGCAGTGAAGGGGCAGGCTCCGCGCGGGAGCAGTACTTC.